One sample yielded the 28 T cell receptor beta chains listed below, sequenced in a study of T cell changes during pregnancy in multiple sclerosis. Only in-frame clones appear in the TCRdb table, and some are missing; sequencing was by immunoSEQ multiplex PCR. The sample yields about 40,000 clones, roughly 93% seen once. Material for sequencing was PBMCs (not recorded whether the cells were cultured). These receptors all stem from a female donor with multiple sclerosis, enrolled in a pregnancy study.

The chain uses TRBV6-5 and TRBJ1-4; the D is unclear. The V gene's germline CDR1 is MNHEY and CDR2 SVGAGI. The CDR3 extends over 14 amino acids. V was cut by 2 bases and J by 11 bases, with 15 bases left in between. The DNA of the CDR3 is TGTGCCAGCAGTTACGCGGACGGGAATGGGAAACTGTTTTTT. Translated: CASSYADGNGKLFF.

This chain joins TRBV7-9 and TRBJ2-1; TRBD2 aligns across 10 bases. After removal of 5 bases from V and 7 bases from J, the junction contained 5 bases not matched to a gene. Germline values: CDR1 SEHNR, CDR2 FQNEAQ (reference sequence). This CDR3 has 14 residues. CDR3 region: CASSPGLAKNEQFF. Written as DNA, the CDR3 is TGTGCCAGCAGCCCGGGACTAGCGAAGAATGAGCAGTTCTTC. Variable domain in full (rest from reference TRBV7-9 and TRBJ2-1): DTGVSQNPRHKITKRGQNVTFRCDPISEHNRLYWYRQTLGQGPEFLTYFQNEAQLEKSRLLSDRFSAERPKGSFSTLEIQRTEQGDSAMYLCASSPGLAKNEQFFGPGTRLTVL.

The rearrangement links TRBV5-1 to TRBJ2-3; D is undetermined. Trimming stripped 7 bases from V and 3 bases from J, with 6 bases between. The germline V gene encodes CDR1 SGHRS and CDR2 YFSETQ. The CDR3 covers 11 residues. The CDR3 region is CASRITDTQYF. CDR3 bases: TGCGCCAGCCGGATAACAGATACGCAGTATTTT.

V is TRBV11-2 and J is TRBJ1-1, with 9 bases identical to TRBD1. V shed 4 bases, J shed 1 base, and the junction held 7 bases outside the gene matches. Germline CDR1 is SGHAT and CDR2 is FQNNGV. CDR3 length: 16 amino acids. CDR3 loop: CASSWAGTGTNTEAFF. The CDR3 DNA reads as TGTGCCAGCAGCTGGGCTGGGACAGGGACGAACACTGAAGCTTTCTTT.

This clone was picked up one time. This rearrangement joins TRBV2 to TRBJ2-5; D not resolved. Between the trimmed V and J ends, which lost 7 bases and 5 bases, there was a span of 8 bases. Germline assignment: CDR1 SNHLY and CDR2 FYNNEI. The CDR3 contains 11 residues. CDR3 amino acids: CASTEGETQYF. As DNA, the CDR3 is TGTGCCAGCACGGAAGGGGAGACCCAGTACTTC.

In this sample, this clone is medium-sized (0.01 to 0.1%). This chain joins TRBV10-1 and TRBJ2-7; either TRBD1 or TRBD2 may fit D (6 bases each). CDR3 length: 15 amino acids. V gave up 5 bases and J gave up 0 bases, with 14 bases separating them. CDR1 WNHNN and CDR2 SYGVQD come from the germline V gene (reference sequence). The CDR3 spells CASSPGGHSSYEQYF. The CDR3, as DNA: TGCGCCAGCAGTCCCGGGGGCCACAGCTCCTACGAGCAGTACTTC.

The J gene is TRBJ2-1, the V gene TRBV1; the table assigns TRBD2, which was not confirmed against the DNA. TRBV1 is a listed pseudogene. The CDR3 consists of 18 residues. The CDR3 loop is CTSSQLIPTRDLCNEQFF. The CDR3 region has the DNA TGCACCAGCAGCCAACTCATCCCGACTAGAGATCTCTGCAATGAGCAGTTCTTC.

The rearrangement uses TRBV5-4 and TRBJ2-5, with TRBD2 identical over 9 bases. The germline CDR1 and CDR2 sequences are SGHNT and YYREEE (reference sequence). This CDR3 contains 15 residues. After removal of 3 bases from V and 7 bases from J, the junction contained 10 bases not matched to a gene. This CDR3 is CASSWAGAGGGTQYF. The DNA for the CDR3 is TGTGCCAGCAGCTGGGCCGGGGCGGGAGGGGGGACCCAGTACTTC. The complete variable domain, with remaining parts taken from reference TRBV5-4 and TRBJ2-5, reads ETGVTQSPTHLIKTRGQQVTLRCSSQSGHNTVSWYQQALGQGPQFIFQYYREEENGRGNFPPRFSGLQFPNYSSELNVNALELDDSALYLCASSWAGAGGGTQYFGPGTRLLVL.

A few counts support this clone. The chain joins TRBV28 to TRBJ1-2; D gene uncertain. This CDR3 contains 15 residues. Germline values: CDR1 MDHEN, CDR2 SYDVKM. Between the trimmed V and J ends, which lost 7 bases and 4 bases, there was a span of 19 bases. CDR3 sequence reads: CASNIPGLHAYGYTF. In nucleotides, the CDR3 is TGTGCCAGCAACATCCCTGGGCTTCACGCCTATGGCTACACCTTC.

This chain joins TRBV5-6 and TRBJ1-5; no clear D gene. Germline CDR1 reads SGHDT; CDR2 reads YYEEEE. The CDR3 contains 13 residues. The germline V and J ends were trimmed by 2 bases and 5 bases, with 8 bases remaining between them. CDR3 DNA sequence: TGTGCCAGCAGCTTAAGGACGGATCAGCCCCAGCATTTT. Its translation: CASSLRTDQPQHF.

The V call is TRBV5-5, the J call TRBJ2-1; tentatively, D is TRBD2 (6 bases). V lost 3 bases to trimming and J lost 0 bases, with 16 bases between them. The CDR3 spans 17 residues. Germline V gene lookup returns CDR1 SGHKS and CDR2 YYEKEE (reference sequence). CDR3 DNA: TGTGCCAGCAGCTACACTCTAGCGCGCAGCTCCTACAATGAGCAGTTCTTC. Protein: CASSYTLARSSYNEQFF.

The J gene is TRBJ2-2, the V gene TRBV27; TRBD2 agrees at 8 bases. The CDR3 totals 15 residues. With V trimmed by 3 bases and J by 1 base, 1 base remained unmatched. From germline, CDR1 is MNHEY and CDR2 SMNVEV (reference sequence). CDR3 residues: CASSFTSGNTGELFF. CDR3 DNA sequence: TGTGCCAGCAGTTTCACTAGCGGGAACACCGGGGAGCTGTTTTTT.

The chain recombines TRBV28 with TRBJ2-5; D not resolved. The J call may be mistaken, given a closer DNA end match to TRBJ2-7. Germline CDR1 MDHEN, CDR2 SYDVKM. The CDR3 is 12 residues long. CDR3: CASSPRDYEQYF. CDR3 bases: TGTGCCAGCAGTCCAAGGGACTACGAGCAGTACTTC.

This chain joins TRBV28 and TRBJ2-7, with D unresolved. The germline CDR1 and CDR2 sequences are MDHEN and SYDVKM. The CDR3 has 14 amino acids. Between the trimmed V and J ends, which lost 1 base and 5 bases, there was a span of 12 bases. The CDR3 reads CASSLSPGLNEQYF. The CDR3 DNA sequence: TGTGCCAGCAGTTTATCCCCGGGTCTCAACGAGCAGTACTTC.

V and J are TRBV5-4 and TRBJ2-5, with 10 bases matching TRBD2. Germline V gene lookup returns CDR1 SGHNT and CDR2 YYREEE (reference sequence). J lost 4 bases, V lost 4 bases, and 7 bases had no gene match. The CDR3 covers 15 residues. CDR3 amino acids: CASSRTSGEIETQYF. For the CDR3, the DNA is TGTGCCAGCAGCCGAACTAGCGGGGAGATAGAGACCCAGTACTTC.

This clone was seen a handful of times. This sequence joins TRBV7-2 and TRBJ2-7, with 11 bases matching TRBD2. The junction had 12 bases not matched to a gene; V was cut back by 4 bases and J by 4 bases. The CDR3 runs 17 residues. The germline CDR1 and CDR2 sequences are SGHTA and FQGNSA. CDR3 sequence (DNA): TGTGCCAGCAGCTCATTTACCGGGACTAGCGGACCTTACGAGCAGTACTTC. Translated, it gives CASSSFTGTSGPYEQYF.

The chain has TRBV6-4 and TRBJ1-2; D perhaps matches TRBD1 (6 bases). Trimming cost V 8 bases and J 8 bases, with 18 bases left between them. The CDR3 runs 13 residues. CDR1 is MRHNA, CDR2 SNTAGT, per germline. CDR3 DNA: TGTGCCAGCTCCCTTCTGGCAGGGGAGGGCTACACCTTC. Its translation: CASSLLAGEGYTF.

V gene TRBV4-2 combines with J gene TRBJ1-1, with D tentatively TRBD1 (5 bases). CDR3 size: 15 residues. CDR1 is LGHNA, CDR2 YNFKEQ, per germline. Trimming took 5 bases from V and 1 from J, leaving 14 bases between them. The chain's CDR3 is CASSLLGEGNTEAFF. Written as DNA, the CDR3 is TGTGCCAGCAGCTTGCTAGGGGAGGGGAACACTGAAGCTTTCTTT.

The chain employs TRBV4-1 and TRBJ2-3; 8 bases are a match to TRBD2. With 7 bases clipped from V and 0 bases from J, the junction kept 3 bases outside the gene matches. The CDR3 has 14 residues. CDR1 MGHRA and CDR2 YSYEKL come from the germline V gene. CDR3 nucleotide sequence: TGCGCCAGCACAACTAGCGGAAGCACAGATACGCAGTATTTT. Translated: CASTTSGSTDTQYF.

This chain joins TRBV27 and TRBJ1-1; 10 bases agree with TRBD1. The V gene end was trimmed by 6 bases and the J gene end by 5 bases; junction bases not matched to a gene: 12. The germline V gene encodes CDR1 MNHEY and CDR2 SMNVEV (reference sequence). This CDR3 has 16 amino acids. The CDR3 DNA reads TGTGCCAGCAGCATAGCCGGGACAGGGGCTGTGACTGAAGCTTTCTTT. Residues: CASSIAGTGAVTEAFF.

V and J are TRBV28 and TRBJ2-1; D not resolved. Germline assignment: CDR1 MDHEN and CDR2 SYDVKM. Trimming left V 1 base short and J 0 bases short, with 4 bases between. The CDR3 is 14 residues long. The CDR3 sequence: CASSLSASYNEQFF. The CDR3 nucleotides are TGTGCCAGCAGTTTATCGGCCTCCTACAATGAGCAGTTCTTC.

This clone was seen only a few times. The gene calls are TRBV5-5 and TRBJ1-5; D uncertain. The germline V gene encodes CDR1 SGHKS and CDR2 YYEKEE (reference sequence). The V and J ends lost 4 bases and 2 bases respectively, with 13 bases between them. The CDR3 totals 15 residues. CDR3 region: CASSPTHSGNQPQHF. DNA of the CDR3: TGTGCCAGCAGCCCCACTCACAGTGGCAATCAGCCCCAGCATTTT.

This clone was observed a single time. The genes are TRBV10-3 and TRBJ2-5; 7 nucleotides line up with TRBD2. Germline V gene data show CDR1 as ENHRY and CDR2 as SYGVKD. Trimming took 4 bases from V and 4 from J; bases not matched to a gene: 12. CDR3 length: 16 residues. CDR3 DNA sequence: TGTGCCATCAGTGGAATCGGCGGGAGATCTGGAGAGACCCAGTACTTC. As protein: CAISGIGGRSGETQYF.

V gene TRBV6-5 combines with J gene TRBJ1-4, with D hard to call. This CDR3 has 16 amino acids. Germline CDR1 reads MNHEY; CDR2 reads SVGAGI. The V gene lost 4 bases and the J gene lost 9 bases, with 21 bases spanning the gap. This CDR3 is CASSSSHTDPRQKLFF. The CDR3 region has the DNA TGTGCCAGCAGTTCTTCCCATACCGACCCGAGGCAAAAACTGTTTTTT.

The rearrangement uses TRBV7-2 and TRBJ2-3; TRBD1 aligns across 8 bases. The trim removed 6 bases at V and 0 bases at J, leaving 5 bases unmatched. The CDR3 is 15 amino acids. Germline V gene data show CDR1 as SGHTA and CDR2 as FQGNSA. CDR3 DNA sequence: TGTGCCAGCAGACCGGACAGGGCGAGCACAGATACGCAGTATTTT. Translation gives CASRPDRASTDTQYF.

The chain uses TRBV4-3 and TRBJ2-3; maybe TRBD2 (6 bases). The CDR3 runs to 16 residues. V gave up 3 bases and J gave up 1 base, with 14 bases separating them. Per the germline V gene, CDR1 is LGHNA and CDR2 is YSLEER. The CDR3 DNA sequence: TGCGCCAGCAGCCACCAACTGGGGGGAGGCACAGATACGCAGTATTTT. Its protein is CASSHQLGGGTDTQYF.

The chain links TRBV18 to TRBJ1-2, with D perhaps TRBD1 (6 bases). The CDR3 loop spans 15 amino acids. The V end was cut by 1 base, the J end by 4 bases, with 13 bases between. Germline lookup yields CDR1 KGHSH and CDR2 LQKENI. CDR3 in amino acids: CASSPLTGDSYGYTF. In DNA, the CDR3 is TGTGCCAGCTCACCACTGACAGGTGACTCCTATGGCTACACCTTC.

CDR3 nucleotides: TGTGCCAGCAGCTGGGATAGGGGGGGGACCTCTGGAAACACCATATATTTT. It specifies CASSWDRGGTSGNTIYF. The chain carries TRBV11-3 and TRBJ1-3; possible D gene TRBD1, 6 bases. This CDR3 spans 17 amino acids. CDR1 and CDR2 (germline): SGHNT, YENEEA. Trimming removed 4 bases at V and 0 bases at J, with 16 bases between.